This record covers a single T cell receptor (beta chain). Several immunoSEQ plates held equal portions of the genomic DNA taken from each subset. Generated by immunoSEQ multiplex PCR, the TCRdb table keeps only in-frame clones and is missing some. Of about 510,000 clones listed, about 79% were seen once; the top ten hold 12%. The record originates from a study of shared clonotypes between healthy human individuals. V shed 4 bases and J 6 bases; nucleotides not matched to a gene: 3. The germline V gene has CDR1 WSHSY and CDR2 SAAADI. This CDR3 is built from 13 residues. Sequencing input: PBMCs. This sequence was found in a woman aged 40 to 50 in good health. Some clones in this sample may be carry-over from other donors' samples. V usage is TRBV10-2 and J usage is TRBJ2-7, with 10 bases matching TRBD2. The CDR3 here is CASSVSSGSEQYF. Here the CDR3 DNA reads TGCGCCAGCAGTGTTTCTAGCGGGAGCGAGCAGTACTTC.